The next 15 T cell receptor beta chains were all read from a single sample in a study of cytomegalovirus exposure and HLA in healthy donors. The PCR contained 60 Vbeta and 13 Jbeta primers. Clones were sequenced by immunoSEQ multiplex PCR, and TCRdb holds only the in-frame ones, with some missing. The table includes about 36,000 clones, approximately 70% detected once. Input material: PBMCs. The receptors were sampled from a man between 25 and 39 years old in good health and CMV-seronegative.

CDR3 bases: TGTGCCAGCAGTAAAATGGGACAGCTCTACGTGGAGCAGTACTTC. Its protein product is CASSKMGQLYVEQYF. V and J are TRBV6-1 and TRBJ2-7, with 7 bases aligning to TRBD1. This CDR3 is 15 amino acids long. From germline, CDR1 is MNHNS and CDR2 SASEGT. V dropped 5 bases and J dropped 7; count of bases not matched to a gene: 14.

The chain's CDR3 is CASSQSGPGADGYTF. Here the CDR3 DNA reads TGTGCCAGCAGCCAATCGGGGCCAGGGGCAGATGGCTACACCTTC. The rearrangement uses TRBV16 and TRBJ1-2; TRBD1 is a possible D gene (6 bases). Germline CDR1 KGHSY, CDR2 FQNENV. The CDR3 spans 15 residues. Trimming left V 0 bases short and J 6 bases short, with 14 bases between.

A few counts support this clone. The junction differs from germline at one of its ends, possibly a read error. The chain uses TRBV28 and TRBJ1-5; 7 bases fit TRBD1. Germline CDR1 MDHEN, CDR2 SYDVKM. The CDR3 sequence is 12 residues long. The CDR3 spells CASRLGTAASDF. The CDR3 region has the DNA TGTGCCAGCCGACTCGGGACAGCCGCATCGGATTTT.

This chain joins TRBV6-6 and TRBJ1-2; 7 bases align to TRBD1. Germline V gene lookup returns CDR1 MNHNY and CDR2 SVGAGI (reference sequence). CDR3 length equals 16 residues. The ends lost 6 bases at V and 0 bases at J; junction bases unmatched: 10. For the CDR3, the DNA is TGTGCCAGCAGCTCATCCGACAGGGACTCTAACTATGGCTACACCTTC. As protein: CASSSSDRDSNYGYTF.

The chain links TRBV28 to TRBJ1-2, with 7 positions matching TRBD1. Germline assignment: CDR1 MDHEN and CDR2 SYDVKM. The CDR3 totals 15 residues. J lost 8 bases, V lost 1 base, and 10 bases had no gene match. In nucleotides, the CDR3 is TGTGCCAGCAGTTTATCGCCGGGGACAGCGAAAGGCTACACCTTC. This encodes CASSLSPGTAKGYTF.

The chain employs TRBV2 and TRBJ1-5; D call uncertain. The CDR3 length is 13 residues. V dropped 7 bases and J dropped 3 bases, with 10 bases sitting between them. In germline, CDR1 is SNHLY, CDR2 FYNNEI. In DNA, the CDR3 is TGTGCCAGCACAGGTGGTAACAATCAGCCCCAGCATTTT. Protein product: CASTGGNNQPQHF.

The rearrangement links TRBV7-2 to TRBJ2-7, with a possible D match to TRBD2 (5 bases). The CDR3 contains 16 residues. Between the trimmed V and J ends, which lost 6 bases and 0 bases, there was a span of 18 bases. Germline V gene sequence: CDR1 SGHTA, CDR2 FQGNSA. The CDR3 bases are TGTGCCAGCAGAGCCACCGGGGTGGCCCTCTCCTACGAGCAGTACTTC. Protein sequence: CASRATGVALSYEQYF.

The rearrangement joins TRBV28 to TRBJ2-1; D remains unclear. Germline lookup yields CDR1 MDHEN and CDR2 SYDVKM. V lost 4 bases and J lost 4, with 8 bases in between. The CDR3 has 13 amino acids. The CDR3 DNA reads TGTGCCAGCAGTTATACACAGTACAATGAGCAGTTCTTC. Residues: CASSYTQYNEQFF.

This CDR3 reads CASNRGLNTEAFF. For the CDR3, the DNA is TGTGCCAGCAACAGGGGTTTGAACACTGAAGCTTTCTTT. The V and J genes are TRBV6-5 and TRBJ1-1; 7 bases agree with TRBD1. The germline V gene encodes CDR1 MNHEY and CDR2 SVGAGI. Losses at the gene ends were 7 bases for V and 0 bases for J; bases not matched to a gene: 2. There are 13 residues in the CDR3.

This rearrangement joins TRBV2 to TRBJ1-1; D gene uncertain. The germline CDR1 and CDR2 sequences are SNHLY and FYNNEI. The CDR3 has 11 amino acids. Between the trimmed V and J ends, which lost 8 bases and 7 bases, there was a span of 11 bases. CDR3 region: CASESAGEAFF. The CDR3 DNA is TGTGCCAGCGAATCAGCGGGTGAAGCTTTCTTT.

The chain couples TRBV29-1 to TRBJ2-7; TRBD2 matches at 9 bases. CDR1 SQVTM and CDR2 ANQGSEA come from the germline V gene. With 2 bases clipped from V and 2 bases from J, the junction kept 7 bases outside the gene matches. The length of the CDR3 is 15 residues. CDR3 protein: CSVEKEREVTYEQYF. In nucleotides, the CDR3 is TGCAGCGTTGAAAAGGAGCGGGAGGTCACCTACGAGCAGTACTTC.

V usage is TRBV7-6 and J usage is TRBJ1-6; TRBD1 agrees at 9 bases. Germline V CDR1 and CDR2: SGHVS, FNYEAQ. The CDR3 is 14 residues long. Germline trimming cut 4 bases from V and 10 bases from J; bases unmatched to any gene: 5. The CDR3 DNA sequence: TGTGCCAGCAGCTCCAACAGGGGGCAATCACCCCTCCACTTT. It codes for CASSSNRGQSPLHF.

This rearrangement joins TRBV4-3 to TRBJ1-1; 7 bases are shared with TRBD1. CDR3 length: 13 amino acids. Unmatched junction bases numbered 0, after V lost 4 bases and J lost 1 base. Germline V gene lookup returns CDR1 LGHNA and CDR2 YSLEER. The CDR3: CASSRQGNTEAFF. In nucleotides, the CDR3 is TGCGCCAGCAGCCGACAGGGGAACACTGAAGCTTTCTTT.

This clone was seen a single time. The chain links TRBV5-4 to TRBJ2-1, with D possibly matching TRBD2 (6 bases). Trimming removed 5 bases from V and 4 bases from J, with 19 bases in between. This CDR3 contains 16 residues. The germline V gene has CDR1 SGHNT and CDR2 YYREEE (reference sequence). The CDR3 here is CASRPTGTGGYNEQFF. CDR3 DNA sequence: TGTGCCAGCAGACCGACCGGGACCGGGGGATACAATGAGCAGTTCTTC.

This clone was detected only a few times. The chain couples TRBV4-2 to TRBJ2-7; 12 bases agree with TRBD2. Germline CDR1 and CDR2: LGHNA and YNFKEQ. This CDR3 contains 15 residues. Unmatched junction bases numbered 5, after V lost 5 bases and J lost 3 bases. This CDR3 is CASSETSGGYYEQYF. CDR3 in DNA: TGTGCCAGCAGCGAGACTAGCGGGGGATACTACGAGCAGTACTTC.